This is a list of T cell receptor beta chains from one sample in a study of blood T cells in healthy people across ages. TCRdb fed the 5' RACE reads into MiXCR, producing one record per CDR3 protein. This sample has 350,000 to 450,000 distinct CDR3 sequences, with about half found just once. Input material: blood. The receptors derive from a man in his 60s in good health. Both conserved end residues are part of each CDR3. A D gene is named only where the DNA matches it firmly. The size of a clone is reported for some rows only, either as once, few or many, or as a class for expanded clones.

NA	TRBV6-2/TRBV6-3	NA	TRBJ2-3	TGTGCCAGCAGCCCTAACGGGGCTTCCGGGAGAGCAGATACGCAGTATTTT	CASSPNGASGRADTQYF
NA	TRBV7-9	once	TRBJ1-1	TGTGCCAGCAGCCCCCCCCCGCTGAACACTGAAGCTTTCTTT	CASSPPPLNTEAFF
NA	TRBV7-2	few	TRBJ1-4	TGTGCCAGCAGCCCCGACCCGTCTTGGGGTGAAAAACTGTTTTTT	CASSPDPSWGEKLFF
NA	TRBV5-5	once	TRBJ2-5	TGTGCCAGCAGCTTGCGGGACTTCACGTTAGGGCAGTACTTC	CASSLRDFTLGQYF
NA	TRBV6-5	NA	TRBJ2-3	TGTGCCAGCATGGAGCGGGCCCGCACAGATACGCAGTATTTT	CASMERARTDTQYF
NA	TRBV12-3/TRBV12-4	NA	TRBJ1-5	TGTGCCTCCAGAGACGGCAATCAGCCCCAGCATTTT	CASRDGNQPQHF
NA	TRBV7-2	few	TRBJ2-2	TGTGCCAGCAGCTTATCACGTACTAACACCGGGGAGCTGTTTTTT	CASSLSRTNTGELFF
NA	TRBV7-9	NA	TRBJ2-7	TGTGCCAGCAGCGTAAAGGGGGAGTACGAGCAGTACTTC	CASSVKGEYEQYF
TRBD2	TRBV12-3/TRBV12-4	NA	TRBJ2-3	TGTGCCAGCAGTTTATCTAGCGGGAGCCATACGCAGTATTTT	CASSLSSGSHTQYF
NA	TRBV11-2	once	TRBJ2-3	TGTGCCAGCAGCCCCCGTCCCCTATCGCAGTATTTT	CASSPRPLSQYF
NA	TRBV10-1	NA	TRBJ1-2	TGCACCAGCAGTGAGTCGAGGGGTCGGGGTTACACCTTC	CTSSESRGRGYTF
TRBD2	TRBV9	few	TRBJ2-1	TGTGCCAGCAGCGTAGAGCTAGCGGGGTACAATGAGCAGTTCTTC	CASSVELAGYNEQFF
TRBD1	TRBV30	NA	TRBJ1-4	TGTGCCTGGAGTGCGGTACAGGGGGCTTATGAAAAACTGTTTTTT	CAWSAVQGAYEKLFF
TRBD2	TRBV5-4	NA	TRBJ2-1	TGTGCCAGCAGCCGGGGCGGGGGGAGCTATACAAATGAGCAGTTCTTC	CASSRGGGSYTNEQFF
TRBD1	TRBV27	few	TRBJ2-3	TGTGCCAGCAGTACCCGGACAGGGGGGGCAGATACGCAGTATTTT	CASSTRTGGADTQYF
NA	TRBV29-1	few	TRBJ1-1	TGCAGCGTGAAGACAGGTGGAAGCACTGAAGCTTTCTTT	CSVKTGGSTEAFF
TRBD2	TRBV10-3	NA	TRBJ2-7	TGTGCCACCCTTGACCCGGGGGGAAGAGGCGAGCAGTACTTC	CATLDPGGRGEQYF
TRBD1	TRBV9	NA	TRBJ2-6	TGTGCCAGCAGCACCACCGGGACAGGTGTCTCTGGGGCCAACGTCCCGACTTTC	CASSTTGTGVSGANVPTF